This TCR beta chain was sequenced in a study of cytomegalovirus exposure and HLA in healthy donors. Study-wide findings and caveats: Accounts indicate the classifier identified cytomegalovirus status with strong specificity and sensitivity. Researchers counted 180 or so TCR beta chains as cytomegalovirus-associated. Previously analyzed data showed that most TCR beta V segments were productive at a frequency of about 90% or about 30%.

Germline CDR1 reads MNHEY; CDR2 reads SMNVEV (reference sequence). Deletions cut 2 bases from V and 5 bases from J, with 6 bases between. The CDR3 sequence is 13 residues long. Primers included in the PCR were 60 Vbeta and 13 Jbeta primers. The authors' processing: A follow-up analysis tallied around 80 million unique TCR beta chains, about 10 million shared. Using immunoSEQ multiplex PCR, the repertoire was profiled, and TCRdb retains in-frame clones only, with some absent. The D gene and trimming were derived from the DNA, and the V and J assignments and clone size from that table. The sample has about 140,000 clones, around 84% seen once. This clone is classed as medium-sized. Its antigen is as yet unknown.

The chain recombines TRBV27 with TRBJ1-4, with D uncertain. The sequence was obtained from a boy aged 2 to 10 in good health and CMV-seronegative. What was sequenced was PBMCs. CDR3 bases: TGTGCCAGCAGTTTAATGCGGAATGAAAAACTGTTTTTT. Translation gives CASSLMRNEKLFF.